The clone carrying this T cell receptor (beta chain) came up a few times. The source of the sample is a study of shared clonotypes between healthy human individuals. Study background: Donors had three CD4 naive, three CD4 memory, two CD8 naive and one CD8 memory plate apiece.

CD4+ cells underwent separation, giving CD45RA+ naive and CD45RA-negative memory subsets. Genomic DNA belonging to each subset was distributed in equal measure over several immunoSEQ plates. Profiling relied on immunoSEQ multiplex PCR, and the TCRdb table lists in-frame clones only, not all of them. This sample yields about 980,000 clones, of which more than 75% are seen a single time; roughly 1.5% belongs to the top ten. The sequenced sample was memory CD4+ T cells sorted from blood. Subset indicated: CD45RA-negative fraction. This TCR was recovered from a man aged 18 to 29 in good health.

The CDR3 bases are TGTGCCAGCAGTGAAGCCGGGTCCCGGATAGCGGGGTACCAAGAGACCCAGTACTTC. Translated: CASSEAGSRIAGYQETQYF. The chain is built from TRBV2 and TRBJ2-5; 8 bases map to TRBD2. The V and J ends lost 0 bases and 0 bases, in that order; junction bases with no gene match: 12. In germline, CDR1 is SNHLY, CDR2 FYNNEI. This CDR3 has 19 residues.